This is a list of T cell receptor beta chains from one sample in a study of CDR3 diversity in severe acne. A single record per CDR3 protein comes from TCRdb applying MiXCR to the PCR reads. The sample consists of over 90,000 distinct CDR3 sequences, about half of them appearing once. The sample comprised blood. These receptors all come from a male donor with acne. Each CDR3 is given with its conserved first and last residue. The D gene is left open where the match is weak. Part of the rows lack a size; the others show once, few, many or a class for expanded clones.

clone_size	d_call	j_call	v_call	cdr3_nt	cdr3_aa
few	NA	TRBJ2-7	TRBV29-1	TGCAGCGTTGGGGGGAGCTCCTACGAGCAGTACTTC	CSVGGSSYEQYF
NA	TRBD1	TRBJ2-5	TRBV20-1	TGCAGTGCTAGGGGGGACAGGGCTACCCAGTACTTC	CSARGDRATQYF
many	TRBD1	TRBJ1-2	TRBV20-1	TGCAGTGCTAGAGATTTTTACGGGACAGCAACTAACTATGGCTACACCTTC	CSARDFYGTATNYGYTF
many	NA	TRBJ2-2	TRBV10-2	TGCGCCAGCAGGGGCGGAGGGAACCTAAACACCGGGGAGCTGTTTTTT	CASRGGGNLNTGELFF
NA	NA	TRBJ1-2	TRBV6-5	TGCGCCAGCAGTGACCAACAGGATGGCTACACCTTC	CASSDQQDGYTF
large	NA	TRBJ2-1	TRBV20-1	TGCAGTGGTACCTCAGGTGGTGTGTTGTTCGATGAGCAGTTCTTC	CSGTSGGVLFDEQFF
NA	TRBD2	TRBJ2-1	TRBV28	TGTGCCGGCAGTCGACCTAGCGGGGGGTCCTGCAATGAGCAGTTCTTC	CAGSRPSGGSCNEQFF
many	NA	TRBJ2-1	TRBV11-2	TGTGCCAGCATGCCGGGGCAGGGAAGAGGGCACAATGAGCAGTTCTTC	CASMPGQGRGHNEQFF
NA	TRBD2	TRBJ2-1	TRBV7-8	TGTGCCAGCAGCTTAGGTCTAGCGGGAGCCACCGGGGAGCAGTTCTTC	CASSLGLAGATGEQFF
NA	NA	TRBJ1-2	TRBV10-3	TGTGCCATCAGTGAGGAAGGGTCCCTGGGTGGCTACACCTTC	CAISEEGSLGGYTF
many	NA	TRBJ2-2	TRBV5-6	TGTGCCAGCAGCTCGAACACCGGGGAGCTGTTTTTT	CASSSNTGELFF
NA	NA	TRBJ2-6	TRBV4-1	TGCGCCAGCAGCCAAGATCAGTCTGGGGCCAACGTCCTGACTTTC	CASSQDQSGANVLTF
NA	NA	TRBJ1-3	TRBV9	TGTGCCAGCAGCGAGACTGTCGAGTTTGGAAACACCATATATTTT	CASSETVEFGNTIYF
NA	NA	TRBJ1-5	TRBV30	TGTGCCTGGAAGTCATGGGGGCGAGATCAGCCCCAGCATTTT	CAWKSWGRDQPQHF
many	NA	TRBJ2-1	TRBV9	TGTGCCAGCAGCGTAGGGATCGGGAGTGGCGCTGAGCAGTTCTTC	CASSVGIGSGAEQFF
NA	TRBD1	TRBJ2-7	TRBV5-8	TGTGCCAGCAGCCTGAGGCAGGGGGCACCGGACTACGAGCAGTACTTC	CASSLRQGAPDYEQYF
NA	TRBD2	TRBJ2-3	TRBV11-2	TGTGCCAGCAGCTCGGGACTAGTAACAGATACGCAGTATTTT	CASSSGLVTDTQYF
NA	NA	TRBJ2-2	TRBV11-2	TGTGCCAGCAGAACCCCCGGCACCGGGGAGCTGTTTTTT	CASRTPGTGELFF
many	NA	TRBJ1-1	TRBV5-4	TGTGCCAGCAGCTTGACTAACACTGAAGCTTTCTTT	CASSLTNTEAFF
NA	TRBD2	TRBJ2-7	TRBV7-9	TGTGCCAGCAGCTCTCTTACGGGAGGCTACGAGCAGTACTTC	CASSSLTGGYEQYF
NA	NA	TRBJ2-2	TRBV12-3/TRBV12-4	TGTGCCAGCAGTTCTTACGGGGAGCTGTTTTTT	CASSSYGELFF
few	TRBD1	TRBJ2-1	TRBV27	TGTGCCAGCAGTTACCGGACAGGGGTGCCCAATGAGCAGTTCTTC	CASSYRTGVPNEQFF
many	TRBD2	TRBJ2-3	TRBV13	TGTGCCAGCAGCTTAACAGCGGGAGGGTCAGATACGCAGTATTTT	CASSLTAGGSDTQYF